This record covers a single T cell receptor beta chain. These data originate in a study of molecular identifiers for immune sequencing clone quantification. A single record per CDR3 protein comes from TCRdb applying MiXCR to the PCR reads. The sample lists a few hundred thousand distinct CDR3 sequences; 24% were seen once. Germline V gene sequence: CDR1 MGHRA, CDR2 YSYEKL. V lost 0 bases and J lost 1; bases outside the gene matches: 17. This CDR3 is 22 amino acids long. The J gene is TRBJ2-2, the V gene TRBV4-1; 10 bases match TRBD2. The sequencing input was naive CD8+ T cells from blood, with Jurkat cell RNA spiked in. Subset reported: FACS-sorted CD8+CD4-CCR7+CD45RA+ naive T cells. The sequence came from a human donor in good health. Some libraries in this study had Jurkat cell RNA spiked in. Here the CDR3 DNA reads TGCGCCAGCAGCCAAGATAGCCTAGCGGGGGCCGGGTATATTATGAACACCGGGGAGCTGTTTTTT. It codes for CASSQDSLAGAGYIMNTGELFF.